These 7 T cell receptor beta chains originate from one sample sequenced in a study of Ad26.COV2.S vaccination and SARS-CoV-2 variants. Treatment: around 19 received Ad26.COV2.S at low or high dose, single or two shots; roughly 5 received placebo; per-sample allocation not given. Samples were taken on day 63 after the first vaccine or placebo injection. TCRdb's table, derived via immunoSEQ multiplex PCR, lists solely in-frame clones and lacks some. Among approximately 410,000 clones listed, about 90% were seen once. The material sequenced was peripheral blood, taken in a trial of Ad26.COV2.S vaccine versus placebo. These receptors came from a person aged 18-65 years who received the Ad26.COV2.S COVID-19 vaccine or a placebo.

V and J are TRBV5-5 and TRBJ1-3; a weak D match, TRBD1 (5 bases). Looked up from germline, CDR1 is SGHKS and CDR2 is YYEKEE (reference sequence). CDR3 length: 16 amino acids. Trimming left V 1 base short and J 3 bases short, with 14 bases between. The CDR3 loop is CASSLNRGAGGNTIYF. CDR3 bases: TGTGCCAGCAGCTTGAACCGTGGGGCCGGTGGAAACACCATATATTTT.

The chain uses TRBV24-1 and TRBJ2-7; 12 bases map to TRBD1. Looked up from germline, CDR1 is KGHDR and CDR2 is SFDVKD. The CDR3 loop spans 13 amino acids. The V gene end was trimmed by 7 bases and the J gene end by 6 bases; junction bases not matched to a gene: 3. For the CDR3, the DNA is TGTGCCACCAGCGGGACAGGGGGCCGCGAGCAGTACTTC. This encodes CATSGTGGREQYF.

The chain links TRBV29-1 to TRBJ2-5, with 8 bases identical to TRBD2. This CDR3 spans 11 amino acids. Trimming cost V 8 bases and J 5 bases; bases outside gene matches: 4. Germline loops: CDR1 SQVTM, CDR2 ANQGSEA. The CDR3 here is CSYREGETQYF. CDR3 bases: TGCAGCTACCGGGAGGGGGAGACCCAGTACTTC.

The rearrangement uses TRBV28 and TRBJ2-1, with 9 bases that match TRBD2. The junction had 16 bases not matched to a gene; V was cut back by 3 bases and J by 7 bases. The CDR3 is made up of 18 amino acids. Germline lookup yields CDR1 MDHEN and CDR2 SYDVKM. The CDR3 loop reads CASSFPSSGENRVNEQFF. The CDR3 DNA reads TGTGCCAGCAGTTTTCCGTCTAGCGGGGAAAATAGGGTAAATGAGCAGTTCTTC.

The rearrangement uses TRBV4-3 and TRBJ2-4, with D perhaps being TRBD1 or TRBD2 (5 bases each). Between the trimmed V and J ends, which lost 4 bases and 0 bases, there was a span of 10 bases. CDR1 and CDR2 (germline): LGHNA, YSLEER. CDR3 length: 15 amino acids. CDR3 DNA: TGCGCCAGCAGCCCTGGGACGCTAGCCAAAAACATTCAGTACTTC. Protein: CASSPGTLAKNIQYF.

The chain joins TRBV2 to TRBJ1-3, with D tentatively TRBD1 (6 bases). V was shortened by 6 bases and J by 9 bases, with 12 bases between the two germline ends. The V gene's germline CDR1 is SNHLY and CDR2 FYNNEI. This CDR3 is built from 12 residues. DNA of the CDR3: TGTGCCAGCAGGGGCCTCAGGGGCACCATATATTTT. It codes for CASRGLRGTIYF. Full variable domain (rest looked up from reference TRBV2 and TRBJ1-3): EPEVTQTPSHQVTQMGQEVILRCVPISNHLYFYWYRQILGQKVEFLVSFYNNEISEKSEIFDDQFSVERPDGSNFTLKIRSTKLEDSAMYFCASRGLRGTIYFGEGSWLTVV.

This chain uses TRBV7-9 with TRBJ1-3; a possible D gene is TRBD1 (6 bases). Germline CDR1 is SEHNR and CDR2 is FQNEAQ (reference sequence). CDR3 length: 14 amino acids. V dropped 1 base and J dropped 8 bases, with 12 bases sitting between them. In nucleotides, the CDR3 is TGTGCCAGCAGCTTAGTGGGGGCAGGATACACCATATATTTT. Its translation is CASSLVGAGYTIYF. The whole variable domain, remainder taken from reference TRBV7-9 and TRBJ1-3, is DTGVSQNPRHKITKRGQNVTFRCDPISEHNRLYWYRQTLGQGPEFLTYFQNEAQLEKSRLLSDRFSAERPKGSFSTLEIQRTEQGDSAMYLCASSLVGAGYTIYFGEGSWLTVV.